This TCR beta chain was captured by sequencing in a study of PD-1 blockade in classical Hodgkin lymphoma. Comments on this clone: Its antigen is currently unknown.

As to time point: cycle 4 day 1 (C4D1), after 6 weeks of nivolumab. No patient escaped relapse after autologous stem cell transplantation, and brentuximab vedotin exposure varied. Complete response, partial response or progressive disease constituted the best response categories observed. Profiled with immunoSEQ multiplex PCR; TCRdb holds only in-frame clones, not every one. Counted here are 90,000 to 100,000 clones, roughly 73% occurring once; the ten biggest clones make up about 9.4%. Trimming took 1 base from V and 5 from J, leaving 10 bases between them. There are 13 residues in the CDR3. Germline V CDR1 and CDR2: SGHDT, YYEEEE. Study conclusions and caveats: Newly diagnosed patients were reported to start with lower TCR diversity than healthy donors. TCR diversity in CD4+, not CD8+, cells rose significantly by C4D1. Some patients began nivolumab under 1 year after ASCT. These patients were excluded from later analyses.

This specimen was peripheral blood mononuclear cells (PBMCs), taken before the fourth cycle of nivolumab. The chain recombines TRBV5-6 with TRBJ2-7; D unresolved. This sequence was found in a human donor with classical Hodgkin lymphoma. CDR3: CASSLMGIHEQYF. CDR3 nucleotides: TGTGCCAGCAGCTTGATGGGGATCCACGAGCAGTACTTC.